The clone carrying this T cell receptor (beta chain) was observed many times. The data are from a study of molecular identifiers for immune sequencing clone quantification. V lost 1 base, J lost 7 bases, and 7 bases lay in between. Per the germline V gene, CDR1 is SEHNR and CDR2 is FQNEAQ (reference sequence). The CDR3 contains 12 residues. TCRdb ran MiXCR on the PCR reads and lists one entry per CDR3 protein. The sample yields about 97,000 distinct CDR3 sequences, approximately 24% seen once. This chain links TRBV7-9 with TRBJ1-1, with no clear D. The sequence came from a human donor in good health. Some libraries in this study had Jurkat cell RNA spiked in. The sequenced sample consisted of naive CD8+ T cells from blood, with Jurkat cell RNA spiked in. The subset here: FACS-sorted CD8+CD4-CCR7+CD45RA+ naive T cells. The CDR3 coding sequence is TGTGCCAGCAGCTTAGTAGGTGATGAAGCTTTCTTT. Protein sequence: CASSLVGDEAFF.